The present T cell receptor beta chain was sequenced within a study of Ad26.COV2.S vaccination and SARS-CoV-2 variants. At the level of the study: Ad26.COV2.S given intramuscularly, once or twice 56 days apart.

The sample's treatment: around 19 received Ad26.COV2.S at low or high dose, single or two shots; about 5 received placebo; per-sample allocation not given. Sample collection was performed on day 63 after the first vaccine or placebo injection. The study used a vaccine consisting of an Ad26 vector that expressed Wuhan-strain SARS-CoV-2 spike. Germline V gene data show CDR1 as LNHDA and CDR2 as SQIVND (reference sequence). With 4 bases clipped from V and 3 bases from J, the junction kept 1 base outside the gene matches. The CDR3 loop spans 13 amino acids. For this clone: Its antigen is currently unknown.

Clones were sequenced by immunoSEQ multiplex PCR, and TCRdb holds only the in-frame ones, with some missing. Of over 250,000 clones in the sample, over 75% are singletons; the top ten hold 2.5% to 3.5%. Broader study findings: Vaccinees displayed broader spike-specific TCR repertoires than placebo recipients. The breadth of spike-specific CD8+ and CD4+ T cell responses after vaccination was reportedly substantial.

This receptor was obtained from a person between 18 and 59 years old who received the Ad26.COV2.S COVID-19 vaccine or a placebo. The V gene is TRBV19, the J gene TRBJ1-1; 8 bases fit TRBD1. The source material was peripheral blood, sampled in a trial of Ad26.COV2.S vaccine versus placebo. CDR3 region: CASSTDRDTEAFF. In DNA, the CDR3 is TGTGCCAGTAGTACGGACAGGGACACTGAAGCTTTCTTT.